This is a list of T cell receptor beta chains from one sample in a study of T cells in Graves' hyperthyroidism and ophthalmopathy. One entry per CDR3 protein results from TCRdb running MiXCR on the multiplex PCR reads. The sample records 300,000 to 450,000 distinct CDR3 sequences, approximately 25% being singletons. The specimen sequenced was blood. Receptors were obtained from a man aged 50-60 years with Graves' hyperthyroidism. The CDR3 runs from the conserved cysteine through the conserved F or W. The D gene is left open where the match is weak. Only some rows state a clone size, as once, few, many or a class for expanded clones.

TRBV7-3	TRBD1	TRBJ2-1	few	CASSAYGQGGINEQFF	TGTGCCAGCAGCGCATACGGACAGGGGGGTATAAATGAGCAGTTCTTC
TRBV20-1	-	TRBJ2-5	-	CSSSGSVTQYF	TGCAGTTCCTCGGGGTCCGTGACCCAGTACTTC
TRBV6-5	-	TRBJ1-6	few	CASSYPGNSPLHF	TGTGCCAGCAGTTACCCGGGTAATTCACCCCTCCACTTT
TRBV9	-	TRBJ2-3	-	CASSVEARGTDTQYF	TGTGCCAGCAGCGTAGAGGCCCGGGGCACAGATACGCAGTATTTT
TRBV5-1	-	TRBJ1-2	few	CASTIPDRRGYGYTF	TGCGCCAGCACAATACCGGACAGAAGGGGCTATGGCTACACCTTC
TRBV6-1	-	TRBJ2-3	-	CASSTQAADTQYF	TGTGCCAGCAGTACACAGGCGGCAGATACGCAGTATTTT
TRBV12-3/TRBV12-4	TRBD1	TRBJ1-1	many	CASSPETGGAFF	TGTGCCAGCAGTCCCGAGACAGGGGGAGCTTTCTTT
TRBV29-1	TRBD2	TRBJ2-1	-	CAGDFHNEQFF	TGCGCGGGGGACTTCCACAATGAGCAGTTCTTC
TRBV6-1	-	TRBJ2-7	few	CASSEEVPSYEQYF	TGTGCCAGCAGTGAAGAAGTACCCTCCTACGAGCAGTACTTC
TRBV27	-	TRBJ2-4	many	CASTSYQGGSAKNIQYF	TGTGCCAGCACCTCGTACCAGGGGGGGAGCGCCAAAAACATTCAGTACTTC
TRBV19	-	TRBJ1-5	-	CASSMRQETNQPQHF	TGTGCCAGTAGTATGAGACAGGAAACAAATCAGCCCCAGCATTTT
TRBV9	-	TRBJ2-2	few	CASSVDGFPTGELFF	TGTGCCAGCAGCGTCGACGGCTTCCCCACCGGGGAGCTGTTTTTT
TRBV7-2	-	TRBJ1-4	few	CASSLAKGSNEKLFF	TGTGCCAGCAGCTTAGCCAAGGGGTCTAATGAAAAACTGTTTTTT
TRBV28	-	TRBJ2-1	-	CASGVLSSYNEQFF	TGTGCCAGCGGGGTCTTGAGTTCCTACAATGAGCAGTTCTTC
TRBV3-1	-	TRBJ2-1	many	CASRGESSYNEQFF	TGTGCCAGCAGGGGGGAGAGCTCCTACAATGAGCAGTTCTTC
TRBV2	TRBD1	TRBJ1-1	-	CASSSRRDRGRTEAFF	TGTGCCAGCAGTTCCCGCCGGGACAGGGGGCGAACTGAAGCTTTCTTT
TRBV29-1	TRBD1	TRBJ2-1	-	CSSSYRGNEQFF	TGCAGCTCAAGCTACAGGGGCAATGAGCAGTTCTTC
TRBV11-2	TRBD2	TRBJ2-2	-	CASSTLRKQLAGANTGELFF	TGTGCCAGCAGCACCCTTAGAAAGCAACTAGCGGGGGCGAACACCGGGGAGCTGTTTTTT
TRBV7-9	-	TRBJ2-1	-	CASSGMSDEQFF	TGTGCCAGCAGTGGCATGTCGGATGAGCAGTTCTTC
TRBV2	-	TRBJ1-5	-	CASSGSPGSNQPQHF	TGTGCCAGCAGCGGTTCCCCGGGGAGCAATCAGCCCCAGCATTTT
TRBV20-1	-	TRBJ2-3	-	CSAYDSGSTDTQYF	TGCAGTGCTTACGACAGTGGGAGCACAGATACGCAGTATTTT
TRBV6-2/TRBV6-3	-	TRBJ2-2	-	CASNLRATGELFF	TGTGCCAGCAACTTGAGAGCCACCGGGGAGCTGTTTTTT
TRBV19	-	TRBJ2-7	-	CASSTTGSHEQYF	TGTGCCAGTAGTACAACAGGGTCCCACGAGCAGTACTTC
TRBV9	-	TRBJ2-1	-	CASSVAWRMTSSYNEQFF	TGTGCCAGCAGCGTAGCCTGGCGGATGACAAGCTCCTACAATGAGCAGTTCTTC
TRBV12-3/TRBV12-4	TRBD1	TRBJ1-1	many	CASSRDRGATEAFF	TGTGCCAGCAGTCGAGACAGGGGGGCCACTGAAGCTTTCTTT
TRBV6-1	-	TRBJ2-3	-	CASSKNPTTDTQYF	TGTGCCAGCAGTAAGAATCCGACCACAGATACGCAGTATTTT
TRBV18	-	TRBJ2-3	many	CASFTAITDTQYF	TGTGCCAGCTTCACAGCAATCACAGATACGCAGTATTTT
TRBV30	TRBD2	TRBJ2-2	few	CAWIPAGARTGELFF	TGTGCCTGGATTCCAGCGGGAGCTCGCACCGGGGAGCTGTTTTTT
TRBV7-2	TRBD1	TRBJ1-4	few	CASSQGVGNEKLFF	TGTGCCAGCAGCCAGGGGGTAGGGAATGAAAAACTGTTTTTT
TRBV6-1	TRBD1	TRBJ1-1	few	CASTRTGGNTEAFF	TGTGCCAGCACCAGGACAGGCGGAAACACTGAAGCTTTCTTT
TRBV7-2	TRBD2	TRBJ2-7	few	CASSWVASGRYEQYF	TGTGCCAGCAGCTGGGTGGCTAGCGGGAGATACGAGCAGTACTTC
TRBV2	-	TRBJ1-1	many	CASSELERGNTEAFF	TGTGCCAGCAGTGAATTGGAAAGGGGGAACACTGAAGCTTTCTTT
TRBV29-1	-	TRBJ1-1	-	CSVGGNGNAEAFF	TGCAGCGTAGGGGGGAATGGGAATGCTGAAGCTTTCTTT
TRBV20-1	-	TRBJ2-3	many	CSANPPEGVLDTQYF	TGCAGTGCTAACCCTCCGGAGGGAGTTCTAGATACGCAGTATTTT
TRBV20-1	-	TRBJ2-4	many	CTVEDRANIQYF	TGCACCGTCGAGGATAGGGCGAACATTCAGTACTTC
TRBV6-1	TRBD2	TRBJ2-3	many	CASSEGVAGAGDTQYF	TGTGCCAGCAGTGAGGGGGTAGCGGGAGCCGGGGATACGCAGTATTTT
TRBV15	TRBD1	TRBJ1-2	few	CATSRERDSSYGYTF	TGTGCCACCAGCAGAGAAAGGGACAGCTCCTATGGCTACACCTTC
TRBV27	TRBD2	TRBJ2-1	-	CASSRTGTSGRAAQFF	TGTGCCAGCAGCCGGACCGGGACTAGCGGGAGGGCCGCGCAGTTCTTC
TRBV20-1	TRBD1	TRBJ2-2	many	CSARQGANTGELFF	TGCAGTGCTAGACAGGGGGCCAACACCGGGGAGCTGTTTTTT
TRBV11-3	-	TRBJ1-2	-	CASSLDQGSYGYTF	TGTGCCAGCAGCTTAGATCAAGGCAGCTATGGCTACACCTTC
TRBV3-1	-	TRBJ2-1	many	CASSLYRGNEQFF	TGTGCCAGCAGCCTTTACCGGGGGAATGAGCAGTTCTTC
TRBV10-3	-	TRBJ2-3	few	CAIRVAGNLDTQYF	TGTGCCATCAGGGTGGCGGGGAACCTAGATACGCAGTATTTT